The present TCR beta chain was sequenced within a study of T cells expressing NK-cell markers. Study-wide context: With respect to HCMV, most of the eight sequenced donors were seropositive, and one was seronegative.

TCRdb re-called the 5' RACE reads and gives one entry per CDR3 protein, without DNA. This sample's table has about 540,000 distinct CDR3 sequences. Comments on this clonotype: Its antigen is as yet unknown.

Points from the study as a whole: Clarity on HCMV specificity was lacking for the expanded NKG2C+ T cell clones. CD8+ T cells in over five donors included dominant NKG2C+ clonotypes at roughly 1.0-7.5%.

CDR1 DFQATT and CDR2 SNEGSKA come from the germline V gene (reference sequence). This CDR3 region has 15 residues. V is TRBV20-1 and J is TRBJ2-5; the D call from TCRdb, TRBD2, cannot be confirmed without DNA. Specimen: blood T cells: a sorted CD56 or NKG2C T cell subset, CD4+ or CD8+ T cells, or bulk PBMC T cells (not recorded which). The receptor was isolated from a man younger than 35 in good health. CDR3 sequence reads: CSARAEREGLETQYF.